Described below is a single T cell receptor beta chain sequence and its context. Its specificity is not known. This sample is drawn from a study of response to subunit inactivated influenza vaccine. The CDR3 totals 16 residues. Trimming took 0 bases from V and 0 from J, leaving 11 bases between them. Germline-derived CDR1 and CDR2 are SGHRS and YFSETQ. TCRdb reanalysed the RT-PCR reads using MiXCR and keeps one entry per CDR3 protein. The table lists about 480,000 distinct CDR3 sequences, 10% to 15% of them singletons. The study, taken as a whole, reports: The authors suggested that every seasonal influenza vaccination recruits few new T cells.

The V and J genes are TRBV5-1 and TRBJ2-3; no definite D call. This specimen was PBMCs from blood, taken roughly 47 days after vaccination. This sequence originates from a man in his forties or fifties who received an inactivated influenza vaccine. The CDR3 is CASSLALTPSTDTQYF. CDR3 DNA: TGCGCCAGCAGCTTGGCCCTGACACCCAGCACAGATACGCAGTATTTT.